This TCR beta chain stems from a study of cytomegalovirus exposure and HLA in healthy donors. Study-level results: Clonal expansion was found to be greater in HLA-associated TCR beta chains than in equally common others in a later analysis. The Asian-associated ancestry cluster reportedly had fewer N-insertions than the roughly 720-donor mean in a later analysis. One variant, a missense change in DCLRE1C, was linked in a later analysis to TCR beta V- and J-gene trimming.

PCR was performed using 60 Vbeta and 13 Jbeta primers. Repertoires were generated with immunoSEQ multiplex PCR, while TCRdb's copy carries only in-frame clones and drops some. The sample consists of approximately 170,000 clones, roughly 72% of them appearing once. This clone was counted once. Its cognate antigen is unknown. The CDR3 is 15 residues long. The V and J ends lost 4 bases and 11 bases, in that order; junction bases with no gene match: 11. Germline V gives CDR1 MDHEN, CDR2 SYDVKM. Healthy individuals who donated bone marrow served as the donors. This chain links TRBV28 with TRBJ1-4, with 9 nucleotides matching TRBD1. The sequenced material came from PBMCs. The source of this sequence is a woman between 40 and 55 years old in good health and CMV-seronegative. The CDR3 spells CASSSMGQGGRKLFF. The DNA for the CDR3 is TGTGCCAGCAGTTCGATGGGACAGGGAGGGAGGAAACTGTTTTTT.